These T cell receptor beta chains were read from a single sample in a study of post-analysis software for immune sequencing data. Via MiXCR, TCRdb re-called the PCR reads, giving one row per CDR3 protein. The sample lists roughly 800,000 distinct CDR3 sequences; around 27% were seen once. The specimen was blood. These receptors were collected from a girl aged 10 to 17 with multiple sclerosis. Each CDR3 is given with its conserved first and last residue. Each record gives: J gene, D gene, V gene, clone size, CDR3 protein, CDR3 DNA. D genes are given only for firm matches. Clone size is not always given. Where it is, it says once, few, many or a class for expanded clones.

TRBJ1-2 NA TRBV7-2 few CASSPGTLGYGYTF TGTGCCAGCAGCCCGGGGACCTTGGGTTATGGCTACACCTTC
TRBJ1-2 NA TRBV10-3 NA CAISQTVINYGYTF TGTGCCATCAGTCAAACAGTAATCAACTATGGCTACACCTTC
TRBJ2-1 TRBD2 TRBV7-2 NA CASSKRAGGSNEQFF TGTGCCAGCAGCAAACGAGCGGGGGGAAGTAATGAGCAGTTCTTC
TRBJ2-7 TRBD1 TRBV29-1 many CSVHQWDSPDEQYF TGCAGCGTTCACCAGTGGGACAGTCCTGACGAGCAGTACTTC
TRBJ2-1 NA TRBV12-3/TRBV12-4 NA CASSQGGGLSYNEQFF TGTGCCAGCAGCCAAGGGGGGGGACTCTCCTACAATGAGCAGTTCTTC
TRBJ2-7 NA TRBV10-3 NA CAISDRGRDTDEQYF TGTGCCATCAGTGACCGCGGCAGGGACACGGACGAGCAGTACTTC
TRBJ2-5 NA TRBV24-1 few CATSDQGAGGKTQYF TGTGCCACCAGTGACCAGGGAGCAGGTGGAAAGACCCAGTACTTC
TRBJ2-1 NA TRBV20-1 NA CSASESPETQFF TGCAGTGCTAGCGAGAGTCCGGAGACCCAGTTCTTC
TRBJ1-2 NA TRBV9 NA CASSVDAGSNYGYTF TGTGCCAGCAGCGTAGACGCGGGATCTAACTATGGCTACACCTTC
TRBJ1-1 NA TRBV28 NA CASSFGTEAFF TGTGCCAGCAGTTTCGGCACTGAAGCTTTCTTT
TRBJ2-5 NA TRBV4-1 few CASSQVGIQETQYF TGCGCCAGCAGCCAAGTCGGTATTCAAGAGACCCAGTACTTC
TRBJ2-7 NA TRBV27 NA CASSSPWGGWYGGPSYNEQYF TGTGCCAGCAGTTCTCCCTGGGGAGGCTGGTATGGCGGGCCCTCCTACAATGAGCAGTACTTC
TRBJ1-5 NA TRBV28 NA CASTYRQAQNNQPQHF TGTGCCAGCACCTATAGGCAAGCCCAAAACAATCAGCCCCAGCATTTT
TRBJ2-7 NA TRBV28 many CASSLESVRSYEQYF TGTGCCAGCAGTTTAGAATCTGTCCGCTCCTACGAGCAGTACTTC
TRBJ2-1 TRBD2 TRBV9 NA CASSVGGSGFNEQFF TGTGCCAGCAGCGTAGGGGGTAGCGGGTTCAATGAGCAGTTCTTC
TRBJ1-1 NA TRBV6-2/TRBV6-3 NA CASTFYGVNTEAFF TGTGCCAGCACTTTTTACGGGGTGAACACTGAAGCTTTCTTT
TRBJ2-5 TRBD1 TRBV29-1 NA CSVEESNRGQRETQYF TGCAGCGTTGAAGAGTCTAACAGGGGACAGCGAGAGACCCAGTACTTC
TRBJ2-3 NA TRBV6-5 few CASSYLTASDTQYF TGTGCCAGCAGTTACCTAACTGCATCAGATACGCAGTATTTT
TRBJ1-2 TRBD1 TRBV24-1 NA CATSDLGQGYGYTF TGTGCCACCAGTGATTTGGGACAGGGCTATGGCTACACCTTC
TRBJ2-7 NA TRBV7-2 once CASSRAGRWSSYEQYF TGTGCCAGCAGCCGGGCGGGGCGATGGAGCTCCTACGAGCAGTACTTC
TRBJ1-1 TRBD1 TRBV7-2 few CASSFQTGDTEAFF TGTGCCAGCAGCTTCCAAACAGGGGACACTGAAGCTTTCTTT
TRBJ2-3 NA TRBV29-1 NA CSGFSPSGDTQYF TGCAGCGGGTTTAGTCCGTCTGGGGATACGCAGTATTTT